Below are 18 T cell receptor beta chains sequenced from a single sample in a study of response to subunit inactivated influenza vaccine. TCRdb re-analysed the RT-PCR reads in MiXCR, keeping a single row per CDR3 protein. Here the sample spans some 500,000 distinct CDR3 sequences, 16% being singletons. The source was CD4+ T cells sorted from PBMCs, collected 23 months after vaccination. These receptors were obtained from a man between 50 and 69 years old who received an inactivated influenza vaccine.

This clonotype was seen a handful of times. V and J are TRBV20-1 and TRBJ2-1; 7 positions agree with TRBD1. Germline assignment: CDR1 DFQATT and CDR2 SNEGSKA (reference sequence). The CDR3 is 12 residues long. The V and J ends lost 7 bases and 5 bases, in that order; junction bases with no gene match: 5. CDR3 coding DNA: TGCAGTGGACAGGGAAGAAACAATGAGCAGTTCTTC. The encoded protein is CSGQGRNNEQFF.

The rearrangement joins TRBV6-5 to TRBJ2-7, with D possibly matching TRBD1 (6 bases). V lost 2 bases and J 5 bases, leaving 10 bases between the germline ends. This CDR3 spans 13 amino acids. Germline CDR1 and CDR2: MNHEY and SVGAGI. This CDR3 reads CASSYAGQNEQYF. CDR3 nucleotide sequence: TGTGCCAGCAGTTACGCCGGACAGAACGAGCAGTACTTC.

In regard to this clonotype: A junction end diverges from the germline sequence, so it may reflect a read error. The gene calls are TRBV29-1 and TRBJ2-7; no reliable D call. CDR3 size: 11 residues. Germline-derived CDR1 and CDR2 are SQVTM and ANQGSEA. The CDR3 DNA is TGTGGTGTGACTTCCGCCTACGAGCAGTACTTC. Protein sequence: CGVTSAYEQYF.

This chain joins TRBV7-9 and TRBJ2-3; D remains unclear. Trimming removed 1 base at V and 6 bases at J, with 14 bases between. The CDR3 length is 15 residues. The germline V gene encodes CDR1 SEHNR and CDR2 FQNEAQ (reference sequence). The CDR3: CASSLGLKKGDTQYF. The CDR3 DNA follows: TGTGCCAGCAGCTTAGGGCTTAAGAAAGGGGATACGCAGTATTTT.

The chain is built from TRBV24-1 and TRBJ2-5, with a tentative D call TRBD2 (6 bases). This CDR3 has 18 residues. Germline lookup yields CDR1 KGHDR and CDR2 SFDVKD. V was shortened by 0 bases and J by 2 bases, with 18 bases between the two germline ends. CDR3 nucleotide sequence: TGTGCCACCAGTGATTTGCCCAGGACCGGGGGATTACAAGAGACCCAGTACTTC. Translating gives CATSDLPRTGGLQETQYF.

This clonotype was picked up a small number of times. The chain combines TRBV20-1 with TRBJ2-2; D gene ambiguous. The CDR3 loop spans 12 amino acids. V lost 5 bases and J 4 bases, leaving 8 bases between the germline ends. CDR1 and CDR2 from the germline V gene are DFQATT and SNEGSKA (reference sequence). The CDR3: CSAVDFTGELFF. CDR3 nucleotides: TGCAGTGCTGTTGACTTCACCGGGGAGCTGTTTTTT.

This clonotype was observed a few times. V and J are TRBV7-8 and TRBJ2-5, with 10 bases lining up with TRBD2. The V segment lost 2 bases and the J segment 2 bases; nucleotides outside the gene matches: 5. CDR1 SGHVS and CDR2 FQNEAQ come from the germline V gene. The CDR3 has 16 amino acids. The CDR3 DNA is TGTGCCAGCAGCTTAATCCCTAGCGGGAGTCAAGAGACCCAGTACTTC. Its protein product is CASSLIPSGSQETQYF.

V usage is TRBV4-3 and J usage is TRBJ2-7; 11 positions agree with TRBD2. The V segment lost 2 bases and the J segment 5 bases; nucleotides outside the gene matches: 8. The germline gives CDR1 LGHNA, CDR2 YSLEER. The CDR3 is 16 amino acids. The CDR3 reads CASSQSRLAGSNEQYF. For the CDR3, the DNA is TGCGCCAGCAGCCAAAGTCGACTAGCGGGGTCGAACGAGCAGTACTTC.

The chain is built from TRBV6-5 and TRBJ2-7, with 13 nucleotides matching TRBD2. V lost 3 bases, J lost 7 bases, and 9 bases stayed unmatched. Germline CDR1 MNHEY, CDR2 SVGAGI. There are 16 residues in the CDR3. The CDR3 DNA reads TGTGCCAGCAGTTATCGCCGGACTAGCGGGGGCGGTGAGCAGTACTTC. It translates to CASSYRRTSGGGEQYF.

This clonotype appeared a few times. This chain's CDR3 is CSVGGTSSYGYTF. DNA of the CDR3: TGCAGCGTTGGAGGGACCAGCAGCTATGGCTACACCTTC. The chain employs TRBV29-1 and TRBJ1-2; possible D gene TRBD1, 5 bases. The CDR3 runs 13 residues. Per germline, CDR1 SQVTM and CDR2 ANQGSEA. The V end was cut by 4 bases, the J end by 4 bases, with 13 bases between.

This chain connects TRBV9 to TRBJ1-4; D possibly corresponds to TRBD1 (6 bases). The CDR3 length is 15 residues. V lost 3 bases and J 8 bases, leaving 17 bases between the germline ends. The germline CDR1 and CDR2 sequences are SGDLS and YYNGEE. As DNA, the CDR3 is TGTGCCAGCAGCGCGGGGGGGGCGCAAGAAGAAAAACTGTTTTTT. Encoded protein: CASSAGGAQEEKLFF. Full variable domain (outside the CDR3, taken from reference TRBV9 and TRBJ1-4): DSGVTQTPKHLITATGQRVTLRCSPRSGDLSVYWYQQSLDQGLQFLIQYYNGEERAKGNILERFSAQQFPDLHSELNLSSLELGDSALYFCASSAGGAQEEKLFFGSGTQLSVL.

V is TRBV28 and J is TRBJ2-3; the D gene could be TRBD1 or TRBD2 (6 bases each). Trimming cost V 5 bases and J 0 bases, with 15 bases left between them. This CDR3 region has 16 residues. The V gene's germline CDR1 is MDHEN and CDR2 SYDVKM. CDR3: CASSPGGGLSTDTQYF. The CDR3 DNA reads TGTGCCAGCAGTCCCGGTGGGGGGCTAAGCACAGATACGCAGTATTTT.

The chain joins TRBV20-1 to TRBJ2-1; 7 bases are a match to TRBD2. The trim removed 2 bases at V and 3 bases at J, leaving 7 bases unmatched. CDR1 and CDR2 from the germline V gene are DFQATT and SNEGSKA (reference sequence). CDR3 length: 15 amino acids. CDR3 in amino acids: CSARPRDYNYNEQFF. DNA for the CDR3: TGCAGTGCTAGACCCCGGGACTACAACTACAATGAGCAGTTCTTC.

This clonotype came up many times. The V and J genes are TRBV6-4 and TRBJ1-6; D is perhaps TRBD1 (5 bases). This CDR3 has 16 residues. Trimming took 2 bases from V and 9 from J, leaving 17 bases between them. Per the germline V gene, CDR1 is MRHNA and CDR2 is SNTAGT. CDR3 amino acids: CASSDQQLGQGSPLHF. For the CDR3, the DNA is TGTGCCAGCAGTGACCAACAGTTAGGACAAGGTTCACCCCTCCACTTT.

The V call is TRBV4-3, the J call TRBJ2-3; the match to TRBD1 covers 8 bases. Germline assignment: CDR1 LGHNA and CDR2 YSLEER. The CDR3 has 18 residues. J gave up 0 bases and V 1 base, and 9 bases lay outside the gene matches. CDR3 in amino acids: CASSQGISGTGSTDTQYF. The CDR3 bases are TGCGCCAGCAGCCAAGGAATCTCCGGGACAGGTAGCACAGATACGCAGTATTTT.

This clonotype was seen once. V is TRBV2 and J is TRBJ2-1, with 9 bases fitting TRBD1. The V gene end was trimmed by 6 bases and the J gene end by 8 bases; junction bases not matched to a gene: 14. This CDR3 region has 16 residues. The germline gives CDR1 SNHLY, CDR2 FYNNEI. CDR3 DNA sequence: TGTGCCAGCAGACAAGACAGGGGGAGGTCGGTCGATGAGCAGTTCTTC. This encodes CASRQDRGRSVDEQFF. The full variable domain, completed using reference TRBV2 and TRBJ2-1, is EPEVTQTPSHQVTQMGQEVILRCVPISNHLYFYWYRQILGQKVEFLVSFYNNEISEKSEIFDDQFSVERPDGSNFTLKIRSTKLEDSAMYFCASRQDRGRSVDEQFFGPGTRLTVL.

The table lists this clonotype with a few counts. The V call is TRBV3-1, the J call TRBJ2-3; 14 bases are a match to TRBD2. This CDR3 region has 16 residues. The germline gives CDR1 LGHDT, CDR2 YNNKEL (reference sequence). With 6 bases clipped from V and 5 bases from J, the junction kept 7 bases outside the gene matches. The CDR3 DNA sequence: TGTGCCAGCAGGGATGGACTAGCGGGGGGAGGAGATACGCAGTATTTT. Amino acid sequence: CASRDGLAGGGDTQYF.

The CDR3 sequence: CASSLEVGIQYF. The CDR3 DNA reads as TGTGCCAGCAGCTTAGAGGTTGGCATTCAGTACTTC. The chain employs TRBV7-2 and TRBJ2-4; D uncertain. The CDR3 is made up of 12 amino acids. Looked up from germline, CDR1 is SGHTA and CDR2 is FQGNSA. V gave up 1 base and J gave up 9 bases, with 7 bases separating them. The full variable domain, with the rest looked up from reference TRBV7-2 and TRBJ2-4, is GAGVSQSPSNKVTEKGKDVELRCDPISGHTALYWYRQSLGQGLEFLIYFQGNSAPDKSGLPSDRFSAERTGGSVSTLTIQRTQQEDSAVYLCASSLEVGIQYFGAGTRLSVL.